This TCR beta chain appears in the sequencing data of a study of T cells in Graves' hyperthyroidism and ophthalmopathy. On the study more broadly: Peripheral blood was drawn at first diagnosis, prior to all treatment.

The CDR3 sequence is 15 residues long. Germline V CDR1 and CDR2: DFQATT, SNEGSKA (reference sequence). V gave up 6 bases and J gave up 3 bases, with 21 bases separating them. The investigators amplified TCR beta CDR3 regions from RNA transcripts. A first-round RT-PCR of the TCR CDR3 used the HTBI primer set. One entry per CDR3 protein, called by TCRdb with MiXCR from the multiplex PCR reads. Counted here are roughly 700,000 distinct CDR3 sequences, about a third occurring once; the ten biggest clones make up roughly 31%. Recently diagnosed hyperthyroidism of less than 2 months' duration affected patients aged 18 to 65.

The sample consisted of blood. The chain employs TRBV20-1 and TRBJ2-7, with D possibly matching TRBD1 (7 bases). The origin of this receptor is a middle-aged woman with Graves' hyperthyroidism. For the CDR3, the DNA is TGCAGTGCCAGCCCAGGGGGGAGAGGTGGCTACGAGCAGTACTTC. The encoded protein is CSASPGGRGGYEQYF.